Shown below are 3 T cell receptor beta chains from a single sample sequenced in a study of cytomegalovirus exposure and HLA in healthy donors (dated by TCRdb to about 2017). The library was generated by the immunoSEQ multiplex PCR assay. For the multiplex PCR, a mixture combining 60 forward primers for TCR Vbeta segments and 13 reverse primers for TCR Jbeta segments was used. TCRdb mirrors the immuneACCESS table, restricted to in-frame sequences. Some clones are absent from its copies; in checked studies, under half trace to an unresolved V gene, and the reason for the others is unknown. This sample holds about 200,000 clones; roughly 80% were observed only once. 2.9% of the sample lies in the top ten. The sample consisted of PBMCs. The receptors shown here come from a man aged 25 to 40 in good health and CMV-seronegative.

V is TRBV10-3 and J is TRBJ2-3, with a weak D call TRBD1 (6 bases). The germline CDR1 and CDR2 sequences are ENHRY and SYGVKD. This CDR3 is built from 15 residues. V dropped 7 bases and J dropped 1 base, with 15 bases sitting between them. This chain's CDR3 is CAIKRGSGGTDTQYF. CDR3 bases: TGTGCCATCAAGAGGGGTTCAGGGGGCACAGATACGCAGTATTTT.

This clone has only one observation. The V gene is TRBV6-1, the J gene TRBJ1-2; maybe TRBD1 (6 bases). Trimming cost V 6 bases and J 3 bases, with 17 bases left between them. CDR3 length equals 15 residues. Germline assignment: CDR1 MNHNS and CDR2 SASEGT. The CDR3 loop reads CASSYPGGKDYGYTF. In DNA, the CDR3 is TGTGCCAGCAGCTACCCGGGGGGCAAGGACTATGGCTACACCTTC.

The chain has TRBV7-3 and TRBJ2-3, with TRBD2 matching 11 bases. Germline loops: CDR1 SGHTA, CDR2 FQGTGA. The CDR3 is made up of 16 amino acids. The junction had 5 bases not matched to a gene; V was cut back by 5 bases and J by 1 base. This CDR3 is CASSLSGGAGTDTQYF. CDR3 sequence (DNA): TGTGCCAGCAGCCTTAGCGGGGGGGCCGGCACAGATACGCAGTATTTT.